Below are 23 T cell receptor beta chains sequenced from a single sample in a study of blood T cell repertoires in COVID-19. Produced via immunoSEQ multiplex PCR; TCRdb's table is partial and in-frame only. The sample holds under 200,000 clones, 85% to 90% seen once. Source material: peripheral blood. Receptors originate from a man in his forties or fifties with active or convalescent COVID-19.

The gene calls are TRBV19 and TRBJ2-1; 9 nucleotides line up with TRBD1. The trim removed 5 bases at V and 4 bases at J, leaving 6 bases unmatched. CDR1 and CDR2 from the germline V gene are LNHDA and SQIVND (reference sequence). This CDR3 contains 15 residues. DNA of the CDR3: TGTGCCAGTAGTCTTCCGGGACAGGGTTACAATGAGCAGTTCTTC. This sequence encodes CASSLPGQGYNEQFF.

V and J are TRBV30 and TRBJ1-4; 8 bases fit TRBD1. Germline V gene data show CDR1 as GTSNPN and CDR2 as SVGIG (reference sequence). The CDR3 consists of 14 residues. V lost 5 bases, J lost 7 bases, and 9 bases stayed unmatched. The CDR3 loop reads CAWDRAGGSEKLFF. The CDR3 nucleotides are TGTGCCTGGGACCGGGCAGGGGGCTCTGAAAAACTGTTTTTT. The complete variable domain, with remaining parts taken from reference TRBV30 and TRBJ1-4, reads SQTIHQWPATLVQPVGSPLSLECTVEGTSNPNLYWYRQAAGRGLQLLFYSVGIGQISSEVPQNLSASRPQDRQFILSSKKLLLSDSGFYLCAWDRAGGSEKLFFGSGTQLSVL.

The rearrangement uses TRBV5-6 and TRBJ1-5; the match to TRBD1 covers 8 bases. CDR3 length: 16 residues. Germline V lookup: CDR1 SGHDT, CDR2 YYEEEE. V lost 2 bases, J lost 2 bases, and 6 bases stayed unmatched. As DNA, the CDR3 is TGTGCCAGCAGCTTACGGGACAGGCTGGGCAATCAGCCCCAGCATTTT. It yields the protein CASSLRDRLGNQPQHF. Variable domain in full (rest from reference TRBV5-6 and TRBJ1-5): DAGVTQSPTHLIKTRGQQVTLRCSPKSGHDTVSWYQQALGQGPQFIFQYYEEEERQRGNFPDRFSGHQFPNYSSELNVNALLLGDSALYLCASSLRDRLGNQPQHFGDGTRLSIL.

The chain combines TRBV9 with TRBJ1-6; no clear D. The CDR3 spans 15 residues. CDR1 is SGDLS and CDR2 is YYNGEE in the germline V gene. V lost 4 bases, J lost 10 bases, and 18 bases lay in between. The CDR3 sequence is CASSPSLYSGSPLHF. The CDR3 DNA reads TGTGCCAGCAGCCCAAGTCTCTACTCGGGGTCACCCCTCCACTTT.

This rearrangement joins TRBV5-4 to TRBJ1-1, with D uncertain. The CDR3 contains 18 residues. Germline loops: CDR1 SGHNT, CDR2 YYREEE (reference sequence). The V and J ends lost 0 bases and 4 bases respectively, with 22 bases between them. The CDR3 sequence: CASSLATSPGSIATEAFF. As DNA, the CDR3 is TGTGCCAGCAGCTTGGCCACCTCCCCGGGATCAATTGCCACTGAAGCTTTCTTT.

This clone was seen a handful of times. CDR3 region: CASSTHRGAGEQYF. CDR3 nucleotide sequence: TGCGCCAGCAGCACTCACAGGGGAGCCGGCGAGCAGTACTTC. The chain employs TRBV5-1 and TRBJ2-7; 7 bases line up with TRBD1. The J segment lost 6 bases and the V segment lost 4 bases, leaving 10 bases of the junction unmatched. The CDR3 covers 14 residues. The germline gives CDR1 SGHRS, CDR2 YFSETQ.

The chain employs TRBV5-1 and TRBJ2-1; 9 nucleotides align to TRBD1. The CDR3 length is 14 residues. Germline V gene sequence: CDR1 SGHRS, CDR2 YFSETQ. Trimming cost V 2 bases and J 6 bases; bases outside gene matches: 3. The CDR3 sequence is CASSFQTGGNEQFF. The CDR3 nucleotides read TGCGCCAGCAGCTTCCAGACAGGGGGCAATGAGCAGTTCTTC.

V and J are TRBV7-2 and TRBJ1-2, with 12 bases matching TRBD1. V trimming: 5 bases; J trimming: 8 bases; junction bases outside the gene matches: 12. CDR3 length: 16 amino acids. Germline V gene sequence: CDR1 SGHTA, CDR2 FQGNSA. The CDR3 spells CASSPRGTGGARGYTF. The CDR3, as DNA: TGTGCCAGCAGCCCCCGGGGGACAGGGGGCGCGAGAGGCTACACCTTC.

This chain joins TRBV5-4 and TRBJ1-2; 7 bases fit TRBD1. CDR1 and CDR2 from the germline V gene are SGHNT and YYREEE (reference sequence). This CDR3 region has 14 residues. Trimming at V came to 5 bases and at J to 3 bases, leaving 7 bases not matched to a gene. The CDR3: CASRPTGTDYGYTF. The CDR3 nucleotides are TGTGCCAGCAGACCCACCGGGACAGACTATGGCTACACCTTC.

V is TRBV4-1 and J is TRBJ2-1; the match to TRBD2 covers 7 bases. The CDR3 is 16 residues long. The junction had 12 bases not matched to a gene; V was cut back by 2 bases and J by 8 bases. Germline lookup yields CDR1 MGHRA and CDR2 YSYEKL. This chain's CDR3 is CASSQFLADPSYEQFF. CDR3 nucleotide sequence: TGCGCCAGCAGCCAATTCCTAGCGGACCCATCCTATGAGCAGTTCTTC.

The chain joins TRBV7-9 to TRBJ1-4; no clear D. Germline CDR1 SEHNR, CDR2 FQNEAQ (reference sequence). The CDR3 is 15 amino acids. Trimming removed 5 bases from V and 2 bases from J, with 12 bases in between. Here the CDR3 DNA reads TGTGCCAGCAGCCCATTCAAGGAGACTAATGAAAAACTGTTTTTT. It yields the protein CASSPFKETNEKLFF.

DNA of the CDR3: TGCAGCGCTGAGCGGGGGAGCTCCTACAATGAGCAGTTCTTC. Protein: CSAERGSSYNEQFF. This chain links TRBV29-1 with TRBJ2-1; 8 bases fit TRBD2. The CDR3 covers 14 residues. The germline gives CDR1 SQVTM, CDR2 ANQGSEA. V trimming: 7 bases; J trimming: 0 bases; junction bases outside the gene matches: 5.

This clone appeared once. CDR3: CASSQGILEDSDYGYTF. CDR3 coding DNA: TGTGCCAGCAGCCAAGGGATTCTCGAGGACAGCGATTATGGCTACACCTTC. The chain couples TRBV3-1 (or the pseudogene TRBV3-2) to TRBJ1-2, with D tentatively TRBD1 (6 bases). Trimming removed 1 base from V and 5 bases from J, with 20 bases in between. Germline V gene lookup returns CDR1 LGHDT and CDR2 YNNKEL (reference sequence). The CDR3 totals 17 residues.

The chain couples TRBV6-5 to TRBJ1-1; D perhaps matches TRBD1 (5 bases). Trimming removed 5 bases at V and 6 bases at J, with 13 bases between. Germline V gene sequence: CDR1 MNHEY, CDR2 SVGAGI. The CDR3 extends over 13 amino acids. The CDR3 loop reads CASSRRGVAEAFF. The CDR3 DNA sequence: TGTGCCAGCAGTCGTAGGGGTGTCGCTGAAGCTTTCTTT.

Points on this clone: Other DNA sequences in this specimen translate into the identical CDR3. The chain recombines TRBV7-2 with TRBJ1-2; weak D call: TRBD1 (5 bases). The V gene's germline CDR1 is SGHTA and CDR2 FQGNSA. This CDR3 comprises 14 residues. V was cut by 0 bases and J by 4 bases, with 9 bases left in between. The chain's CDR3 is CASSLAPGGYGYTF. The CDR3 bases are TGTGCCAGCAGCTTAGCGCCGGGGGGCTATGGCTACACCTTC.

The rearrangement uses TRBV9 and TRBJ1-6; D unresolved. V lost 2 bases to trimming and J lost 8 bases, with 8 bases between them. CDR1 SGDLS and CDR2 YYNGEE come from the germline V gene. The CDR3 totals 13 residues. The CDR3 nucleotides are TGTGCCAGCAGCGTCGTGAGTGATTCACCCCTCCACTTT. Residues: CASSVVSDSPLHF.

V and J are TRBV10-3 and TRBJ1-3; no reliable D call. This CDR3 region has 19 residues. V was cut by 0 bases and J by 0 bases, with 18 bases left in between. Germline CDR1 and CDR2: ENHRY and SYGVKD. CDR3 DNA sequence: TGTGCCATCAGTGAGTCCTGGGGAGGACCACCCTTCTCTGGAAACACCATATATTTT. This translates into CAISESWGGPPFSGNTIYF.

The chain employs TRBV11-2 and TRBJ1-1, with 7 bases that match TRBD1. The J segment lost 1 base and the V segment lost 6 bases, leaving 17 bases of the junction unmatched. The CDR3 spans 18 residues. Germline V lookup: CDR1 SGHAT, CDR2 FQNNGV. The CDR3, as DNA: TGTGCCAGCAGTCCAAGACAGGGAGGTTTCGTTAAGAACACTGAAGCTTTCTTT. Its translation is CASSPRQGGFVKNTEAFF.

This chain links TRBV5-1 with TRBJ1-6; TRBD1 might be the D (5 bases). The CDR3 has 15 residues. V was pared by 4 bases and J by 3 bases, with 11 bases between. Looked up from germline, CDR1 is SGHRS and CDR2 is YFSETQ. CDR3 DNA: TGCGCCAGCAGCCCCGGACACCTCTATAATTCACCCCTCCACTTT. This gives the protein CASSPGHLYNSPLHF.

This chain links TRBV10-2 with TRBJ2-3, with TRBD2 identical over 9 bases. The CDR3 runs 16 residues. Looked up from germline, CDR1 is WSHSY and CDR2 is SAAADI. The trim removed 2 bases at V and 2 bases at J, leaving 5 bases unmatched. The CDR3 loop is CASSELLAGFTDTQYF. The CDR3 region has the DNA TGCGCCAGCAGTGAGCTTCTAGCGGGATTCACAGATACGCAGTATTTT.

The chain joins TRBV7-6 to TRBJ2-3, with TRBD2 matching 8 bases. The CDR3 covers 15 residues. V lost 4 bases and J lost 0; bases outside the gene matches: 3. CDR1 is SGHVS, CDR2 FNYEAQ, per germline. In DNA, the CDR3 is TGTGCCAGCAGCTCCCCTAGCGGGAGCACAGATACGCAGTATTTT. Translation: CASSSPSGSTDTQYF. Full variable domain (rest looked up from reference TRBV7-6 and TRBJ2-3): GAGVSQSPRYKVTKRGQDVALRCDPISGHVSLYWYRQALGQGPEFLTYFNYEAQQDKSGLPNDRFSAERPEGSISTLTIQRTEQRDSAMYRCASSSPSGSTDTQYFGPGTRLTVL.

The chain is built from TRBV5-6 and TRBJ2-4, with 8 bases matching TRBD1. Trimming at V came to 6 bases and at J to 2 bases, leaving 4 bases not matched to a gene. The CDR3 length is 14 residues. The germline gives CDR1 SGHDT, CDR2 YYEEEE. The CDR3 sequence: CASTGQGSKNIQYF. DNA for the CDR3: TGTGCCAGCACCGGACAGGGATCCAAAAACATTCAGTACTTC. The variable domain in full, completed from reference TRBV5-6 and TRBJ2-4, reads DAGVTQSPTHLIKTRGQQVTLRCSPKSGHDTVSWYQQALGQGPQFIFQYYEEEERQRGNFPDRFSGHQFPNYSSELNVNALLLGDSALYLCASTGQGSKNIQYFGAGTRLSVL.

This sequence joins TRBV4-3 and TRBJ2-3, with D tentatively TRBD1 (7 bases). Looked up from germline, CDR1 is LGHNA and CDR2 is YSLEER. The CDR3 is 17 amino acids. V lost 0 bases to trimming and J lost 4 bases, with 17 bases between them. CDR3 nucleotide sequence: TGCGCCAGCAGCCAAGACAGGGGGGCCTTTCCCCCAGATACGCAGTATTTT. It is translated as CASSQDRGAFPPDTQYF.